This T cell receptor (beta chain) was captured in a study of monozygotic twins with inflammatory bowel disease. General study points: Patients with IBD had less TCRbeta diversity (inverse Simpson) than their healthy co-twins.

Per individual sample, eight separate reactions were used to make cDNA. TCRdb reprocessed the 5' RACE reads, with one entry per CDR3 protein and no DNA. The listing contains approximately 390,000 distinct CDR3 sequences. The germline gives CDR1 DFQATT, CDR2 SNEGSKA (reference sequence). This CDR3 is built from 16 residues. As to this clonotype: Its antigen is undetermined.

The chain has TRBV20-1 and TRBJ2-3; TCRdb lists TRBD2, though no DNA is available to test this call. The receptor comes from a human donor with ulcerative colitis or Crohn's disease, or a healthy co-twin of an affected twin (not recorded which). Sequencing was carried out using blood. CDR3 loop: CSARDRWRGRRDTQYF.